This T cell receptor beta chain derives from a study of blood T cell repertoires in COVID-19. Overall study context: In each case, the material was cDNA or gDNA derived from T cells, B-cell-depleted T cells, or PBMCs.

The CDR3 covers 16 residues. With 2 bases clipped from V and 0 bases from J, the junction kept 4 bases outside the gene matches. CDR1 is MNHEY, CDR2 SVGEGT, per germline. The assay was immunoSEQ multiplex PCR, and TCRdb's table has in-frame clones only and misses some. The sample holds over 200,000 clones; nearly 90% are singletons and the top ten take almost 4%. Researchers sorted participants into cohorts using their self-reported clinical history. The V gene is TRBV6-2 or TRBV6-3, the J gene TRBJ1-3, with 7 bases fitting TRBD1. The sequence was obtained from a woman aged 25-40 years with acute COVID-19. The specimen sequenced was PBMCs or T cells enriched from blood (not recorded which). The CDR3 sequence is CASSYPGQSSGNTIYF. In DNA, the CDR3 is TGTGCCAGCAGTTACCCGGGACAGAGCTCTGGAAACACCATATATTTT.